These 30 T cell receptor beta chains originate from one sample sequenced in a study of T cell responses to AZD1222 COVID-19 vaccine (dated by TCRdb to about 2021). The protocol used for the library was the immunoSEQ multiplex PCR assay. TCRdb stores this immuneACCESS table with in-frame sequences only. Part of the clones is absent; in the studies checked, under half of the shortfall reflects unresolved V genes, and no reason is known for the rest. This sample holds 110,000 or so clones; 70% to 90% were observed only once. Around 3.8% of the sample is held by the ten biggest clonotypes. Per the publication, the time point label means: about 28 days (+/-7) after the second vaccine dose. The sample was peripheral blood, taken 28 days after the second AZD1222 dose. The receptors shown here come from an adult who received the AZD1222 COVID-19 vaccine.

The chain joins TRBV9 to TRBJ2-7; tentative D call: TRBD2 (5 bases). Per the germline V gene, CDR1 is SGDLS and CDR2 is YYNGEE. The length of the CDR3 is 13 residues. V was shortened by 7 bases and J by 2 bases, with 13 bases between the two germline ends. In DNA form, the CDR3 reads TGTGCCAGCGGAGGAGCGTTGGCCTACGAGCAGTACTTC. This gives the protein CASGGALAYEQYF.

J is TRBJ1-3 and V is TRBV19, with D unclear. Trimming shortened V by 3 bases and J by 4 bases, and 7 bases separated the two germline ends. Germline V gene sequence: CDR1 LNHDA, CDR2 SQIVND (reference sequence). CDR3 length: 13 amino acids. The CDR3, as DNA: TGTGCCAGTAGTATCTCGGCAGGAAACACCATATATTTT. Its translation is CASSISAGNTIYF. The whole variable domain, remainder taken from reference TRBV19 and TRBJ1-3, is DGGITQSPKYLFRKEGQNVTLSCEQNLNHDAMYWYRQDPGQGLRLIYYSQIVNDFQKGDIAEGYSVSREKKESFPLTVTSAQKNPTAFYLCASSISAGNTIYFGEGSWLTVV.

The V gene is TRBV13, the J gene TRBJ1-1; D gene unclear. The germline gives CDR1 PRHDT, CDR2 FYEKMQ (reference sequence). V lost 1 base to trimming and J lost 4 bases, with 13 bases between them. The CDR3 is made up of 15 amino acids. CDR3 nucleotides: TGTGCCAGCAGCTTAGCGTCCGGGTTCCTCACTGAAGCTTTCTTT. Protein: CASSLASGFLTEAFF.

V is TRBV12-5 and J is TRBJ1-1; D not resolved. Germline V gene lookup returns CDR1 LGHNT and CDR2 FRNRAP. CDR3 length: 12 amino acids. Trimming left V 6 bases short and J 4 bases short, with 9 bases between. This chain's CDR3 is CASGLRGTEAFF. CDR3 DNA sequence: TGTGCTAGTGGGCTTAGAGGCACTGAAGCTTTCTTT.

V and J are TRBV5-1 and TRBJ2-5; D gene ambiguous. The J call may be in error: the DNA end matches TRBJ2-7 better. CDR3 size: 13 residues. The germline CDR1 and CDR2 sequences are SGHRS and YFSETQ. The CDR3 loop is CASSAAVNYEQYF. CDR3 DNA: TGCGCCAGCAGCGCGGCGGTAAACTACGAGCAGTACTTC.

This rearrangement joins TRBV9 to TRBJ1-1; tentatively, D is TRBD1 (5 bases). Germline CDR1 reads SGDLS; CDR2 reads YYNGEE. The CDR3 extends over 15 amino acids. The germline V and J ends were trimmed by 1 base and 3 bases, with 13 bases remaining between them. The CDR3 loop is CASSVNPSGDTEAFF. The CDR3 DNA reads as TGTGCCAGCAGCGTAAACCCCTCGGGGGACACTGAAGCTTTCTTT.

V usage is TRBV29-1 and J usage is TRBJ1-1; D is uncertain. Germline values: CDR1 SQVTM, CDR2 ANQGSEA. The CDR3 has 10 amino acids. The CDR3 loop is CCSMNTEAFF. The CDR3 DNA follows: TGCTGCTCAATGAACACTGAAGCTTTCTTT. Complete variable domain (other parts from reference TRBV29-1 and TRBJ1-1): SAVISQKPSRDICQRGTSLTIQCQVDSQVTMMFWYRQQPGQSLTLIATANQGSEATYESGFVIDKFPISRPNLTFSTLTVSNMSPEDSSIYLCCSMNTEAFFGQGTRLTVV.

The V call is TRBV28, the J call TRBJ2-7; D is possibly TRBD1 (5 bases). The CDR3 is 12 residues long. Germline CDR1 is MDHEN and CDR2 is SYDVKM. V shed 6 bases and J shed 0 bases, with 6 bases lying between them. In DNA form, the CDR3 reads TGTGCCAGCAGAGGGGTCTCCTACGAGCAGTACTTC. Translation: CASRGVSYEQYF.

This chain joins TRBV5-1 and TRBJ1-3, with 7 bases identical to TRBD1. This CDR3 contains 16 residues. Germline CDR1 reads SGHRS; CDR2 reads YFSETQ. Germline trimming cut 4 bases from V and 3 bases from J; bases unmatched to any gene: 10. The DNA for the CDR3 is TGCGCCAGCAGCCCTATCACAGGGGCTGGTGGAAACACCATATATTTT. Translating it yields CASSPITGAGGNTIYF. The full variable domain, in which reference TRBV5-1 and TRBJ1-3 provide the parts outside the CDR3, is KAGVTQTPRYLIKTRGQQVTLSCSPISGHRSVSWYQQTPGQGLQFLFEYFSETQRNKGNFPGRFSGRQFSNSRSEMNVSTLELGDSALYLCASSPITGAGGNTIYFGEGSWLTVV.

V gene TRBV5-5 combines with J gene TRBJ2-1, with a possible D match to TRBD2 (6 bases). With 0 bases removed from V and 0 bases from J, the gap between germline ends came to 10 bases. The CDR3 loop spans 16 amino acids. Germline values: CDR1 SGHKS, CDR2 YYEKEE (reference sequence). The CDR3 loop reads CASSLGAGGSYNEQFF. CDR3 sequence (DNA): TGTGCCAGCAGCTTGGGGGCCGGGGGCTCCTACAATGAGCAGTTCTTC.

The chain employs TRBV7-3 and TRBJ1-2; no clear D gene. Germline V gene sequence: CDR1 SGHTA, CDR2 FQGTGA. V shed 0 bases and J shed 1 base, with 9 bases lying between them. The CDR3 extends over 15 amino acids. The CDR3 region is CASSLTGRLNYGYTF. The CDR3 DNA sequence: TGTGCCAGCAGCTTAACAGGACGGCTTAACTATGGCTACACCTTC.

This rearrangement joins TRBV7-3 to TRBJ1-1, with a tentative D call TRBD1 (6 bases). Trimming took off 5 bases at V and 2 bases at J, with 9 bases between the two ends. The CDR3 is 13 amino acids. Germline CDR1 is SGHTA and CDR2 is FQGTGA. The CDR3 spells CASSLQGNTEAFF. The CDR3 DNA follows: TGTGCCAGCAGCCTACAGGGTAACACTGAAGCTTTCTTT. Based on the CDR3 plus reference TRBV7-3 and TRBJ1-1, the full variable domain is GAGVSQTPSNKVTEKGKYVELRCDPISGHTALYWYRQSLGQGPEFLIYFQGTGAADDSGLPNDRFFAVRPEGSVSTLKIQRTERGDSAVYLCASSLQGNTEAFFGQGTRLTVV.

The chain combines TRBV28 with TRBJ1-5, with a tentative D call TRBD1 (6 bases). The CDR3 consists of 14 residues. V dropped 4 bases and J dropped 5 bases, with 12 bases sitting between them. CDR1 and CDR2 from the germline V gene are MDHEN and SYDVKM. CDR3 sequence reads: CASSSSTGHQPQHF. CDR3 in DNA: TGTGCCAGCAGTTCCTCGACAGGTCATCAGCCCCAGCATTTT.

The V call is TRBV30, the J call TRBJ2-7; 7 positions agree with TRBD1. The CDR3 has 12 amino acids. V was pared by 1 base and J by 4 bases, with 1 base of the junction left unmatched. Germline CDR1 is GTSNPN and CDR2 is SVGIG (reference sequence). This CDR3 is CAWSAQGYEQYF. The CDR3 coding sequence is TGTGCCTGGAGTGCACAGGGGTACGAGCAGTACTTC.

The genes are TRBV4-3 and TRBJ1-1, with D hard to call. Germline CDR1 LGHNA, CDR2 YSLEER. V was shortened by 4 bases and J by 1 base, with 7 bases between the two germline ends. The CDR3 covers 13 residues. The CDR3 DNA reads TGCGCCAGCAGCCTCGGTGGGAACACTGAAGCTTTCTTT. It codes for CASSLGGNTEAFF.

V is TRBV5-4 and J is TRBJ2-1; D possibly corresponds to TRBD1 (7 bases). CDR1 is SGHNT and CDR2 is YYREEE in the germline V gene (reference sequence). The CDR3 has 16 amino acids. V gave up 4 bases and J gave up 6 bases, with 20 bases separating them. In DNA form, the CDR3 reads TGTGCCAGCAGCGGGGGAGGAGGGGGCGCCCGCAATGAGCAGTTCTTC. Translating gives CASSGGGGGARNEQFF.

This clone is a singleton in its sample. The chain recombines TRBV19 with TRBJ1-1; a weak D match, TRBD1 (6 bases). The CDR3 extends over 15 amino acids. Germline V gene sequence: CDR1 LNHDA, CDR2 SQIVND (reference sequence). V dropped 5 bases and J dropped 4 bases, with 17 bases sitting between them. Here the CDR3 DNA reads TGTGCCAGTAGTCCAGAACTAACAGGGTTCACTGAAGCTTTCTTT. Residues: CASSPELTGFTEAFF.

Many counts were recorded for this clone. The chain recombines TRBV7-6 with TRBJ1-5; D unclear. This CDR3 has 13 amino acids. V was clipped by 5 bases and J by 4 bases, with 9 bases between them. Germline V gives CDR1 SGHVS, CDR2 FNYEAQ. The CDR3: CASSPQGNQPQHF. The CDR3, as DNA: TGTGCCAGCAGCCCCCAAGGGAATCAGCCCCAGCATTTT.

The rearrangement joins TRBV5-4 to TRBJ2-7, with unresolved D. Trimming removed 1 base at V and 0 bases at J, with 8 bases between. Germline assignment: CDR1 SGHNT and CDR2 YYREEE (reference sequence). The CDR3 consists of 14 residues. CDR3 nucleotides: TGTGCCAGCAGCTTGCTCTCTCTCTCCTACGAGCAGTACTTC. Protein product: CASSLLSLSYEQYF.

The chain carries TRBV6-4 and TRBJ2-1; 10 bases agree with TRBD1. The CDR3 is made up of 14 amino acids. The V gene's germline CDR1 is MRHNA and CDR2 SNTAGT. The junction had 2 bases not matched to a gene; V was cut back by 3 bases and J by 6 bases. The CDR3 spells CASSERTGGNEQFF. In DNA form, the CDR3 reads TGTGCCAGCAGTGAGAGGACAGGGGGCAATGAGCAGTTCTTC.

The chain uses TRBV12-5 and TRBJ2-5, with 9 bases identical to TRBD1. There are 14 residues in the CDR3. The J segment lost 5 bases and the V segment lost 4 bases, leaving 5 bases of the junction unmatched. The germline V gene has CDR1 LGHNT and CDR2 FRNRAP. CDR3 bases: TGTGCTAGTGGTTCCCGGACAGGGGTCGAGACCCAGTACTTC. The encoded protein is CASGSRTGVETQYF.

This chain links TRBV24-1 with TRBJ2-2; D uncertain. Trimming removed 3 bases from V and 4 bases from J, with 11 bases in between. Germline V gives CDR1 KGHDR, CDR2 SFDVKD. The CDR3 sequence is 15 residues long. CDR3 DNA: TGTGCCACCAGTGATCAGAAGCAGCTCACCGGGGAGCTGTTTTTT. Amino acid sequence: CATSDQKQLTGELFF.

The V and J genes are TRBV6-4 and TRBJ2-5; 8 positions match TRBD2. Germline V gives CDR1 MRHNA, CDR2 SNTAGT. V dropped 0 bases and J dropped 5; count of bases not matched to a gene: 5. The CDR3 has 15 amino acids. CDR3 amino acids: CASSDSASGPETQYF. CDR3 in DNA: TGTGCCAGCAGTGACTCGGCTAGCGGGCCTGAGACCCAGTACTTC.

This clone showed up just once. The chain is built from TRBV5-1 and TRBJ1-4, with 7 positions matching TRBD1. This CDR3 has 14 amino acids. Germline CDR1 is SGHRS and CDR2 is YFSETQ. V dropped 3 bases and J dropped 5; count of bases not matched to a gene: 4. As DNA, the CDR3 is TGCGCCAGCAGCTCAGGGGGGGTGAATGAAAAACTGTTTTTT. The encoded protein is CASSSGGVNEKLFF.

The chain joins TRBV28 to TRBJ2-1, with 8 bases lining up with TRBD2. V dropped 6 bases and J dropped 9; count of bases not matched to a gene: 4. The CDR3 has 12 residues. Germline values: CDR1 MDHEN, CDR2 SYDVKM. The CDR3 region is CASSSGGFEQFF. In DNA, the CDR3 is TGTGCCAGCAGCAGCGGGGGTTTTGAGCAGTTCTTC.

V gene TRBV2 combines with J gene TRBJ1-2, with 7 bases matching TRBD1. Losses at the gene ends were 4 bases for V and 6 bases for J; bases not matched to a gene: 5. CDR3 length: 13 amino acids. Germline V gene data show CDR1 as SNHLY and CDR2 as FYNNEI. DNA for the CDR3: TGTGCCAGCAGTGCCGGCAGGGGGAATGGCTACACCTTC. This codes for CASSAGRGNGYTF.

The chain employs TRBV5-1 and TRBJ1-3; the match to TRBD1 covers 7 bases. This CDR3 is built from 16 residues. CDR1 and CDR2 from the germline V gene are SGHRS and YFSETQ. V dropped 4 bases and J dropped 0; count of bases not matched to a gene: 7. Written as DNA, the CDR3 is TGCGCCAGCAGCGCCGGGACAGTTCTCTCTGGAAACACCATATATTTT. It specifies CASSAGTVLSGNTIYF. Full variable domain (missing parts from reference TRBV5-1 and TRBJ1-3): KAGVTQTPRYLIKTRGQQVTLSCSPISGHRSVSWYQQTPGQGLQFLFEYFSETQRNKGNFPGRFSGRQFSNSRSEMNVSTLELGDSALYLCASSAGTVLSGNTIYFGEGSWLTVV.

Only one count was recorded for this clone. The CDR3 loop is CASSRDESSYEQYF. In nucleotides, the CDR3 is TGCGCCAGCAGCCGGGACGAGAGCTCCTACGAGCAGTACTTC. V usage is TRBV5-1 and J usage is TRBJ2-7; the D call may be TRBD1 or TRBD2 (5 bases each). The germline V and J ends were trimmed by 4 bases and 0 bases, with 11 bases remaining between them. This CDR3 is 14 amino acids long. Germline-derived CDR1 and CDR2 are SGHRS and YFSETQ.

This sequence joins TRBV5-1 and TRBJ2-1; 7 bases are a match to TRBD1. Germline V gene sequence: CDR1 SGHRS, CDR2 YFSETQ. The CDR3 has 19 amino acids. The V and J ends lost 0 bases and 5 bases, in that order; junction bases with no gene match: 17. This chain's CDR3 is CASSLDFLPVTGPNNEQFF. The CDR3 DNA sequence: TGCGCCAGCAGCTTGGATTTTCTCCCTGTGACAGGGCCAAACAATGAGCAGTTCTTC.

The J gene is TRBJ2-5, the V gene TRBV9; TRBD2 aligns across 10 bases. J gave up 5 bases and V 0 bases, and 7 bases lay outside the gene matches. The CDR3 is made up of 16 amino acids. Germline lookup yields CDR1 SGDLS and CDR2 YYNGEE. CDR3 amino acids: CASSVASGGARETQYF. CDR3 nucleotides: TGTGCCAGCAGCGTAGCTAGCGGGGGCGCCCGGGAGACCCAGTACTTC.